This entry lists 9 T cell receptor beta chains sequenced from one sample in a study of shared clonotypes between healthy human individuals. Only in-frame clones appear in the TCRdb table, and some are missing; sequencing was by immunoSEQ multiplex PCR. This table holds roughly 2.5 million clones, more than 80% found once. Material: naive CD4+ T cells sorted from blood. The subset here: CD45RA+ positively selected. The receptors stem from a man between 18 and 29 years old in good health.

The chain employs TRBV4-1 and TRBJ1-2; possible D gene TRBD1, 5 bases. The CDR3 totals 15 residues. Germline lookup yields CDR1 MGHRA and CDR2 YSYEKL. With 2 bases removed from V and 7 bases from J, the gap between germline ends came to 17 bases. The CDR3 here is CASSQRTWNRTGYTF. For the CDR3, the DNA is TGCGCCAGCAGCCAAAGGACATGGAATCGAACTGGCTACACCTTC.

On this clone itself: Other DNA sequences in the sample encode the same CDR3. The CDR3 coding sequence is TGTGCCAGCAGTTACTCGAGTCAGGGGGCCTACGAGCAGTACTTC. Encoded protein: CASSYSSQGAYEQYF. The rearrangement joins TRBV6-5 to TRBJ2-7, with 7 bases identical to TRBD1. The CDR3 consists of 15 residues. Trimming took 0 bases from V and 2 from J; bases not matched to a gene: 4. Per germline, CDR1 MNHEY and CDR2 SVGAGI.

The V and J genes are TRBV29-1 and TRBJ2-1; D is ambiguous. CDR1 is SQVTM, CDR2 ANQGSEA, per germline. V was pared by 8 bases and J by 0 bases, with 11 bases between. The CDR3 length is 13 residues. The CDR3 loop is CSSRRSSYNEQFF. The DNA for the CDR3 is TGCAGCTCCCGGCGTAGCTCCTACAATGAGCAGTTCTTC.

The J gene is TRBJ1-2, the V gene TRBV10-3; tentative D call: TRBD1 (6 bases). Trimming left V 3 bases short and J 8 bases short, with 13 bases between. The CDR3 has 13 amino acids. Germline-derived CDR1 and CDR2 are ENHRY and SYGVKD. DNA of the CDR3: TGTGCCATCAGTGACGGACAGTCGGGCGGCTACACCTTC. Encoded protein: CAISDGQSGGYTF.

In the case of this clone: Within the sample, other DNA sequences also encode this same CDR3. This chain uses TRBV19 with TRBJ2-5, with D possibly matching TRBD1 (6 bases). CDR1 is LNHDA and CDR2 is SQIVND in the germline V gene (reference sequence). This CDR3 region has 13 residues. V lost 4 bases and J 2 bases, leaving 8 bases between the germline ends. The CDR3 loop reads CASSKQGQETQYF. CDR3 in DNA: TGTGCCAGTAGTAAACAGGGACAAGAGACCCAGTACTTC.

This chain joins TRBV11-2 and TRBJ2-1, with D possibly TRBD2 on 6 matching bases. The germline V gene encodes CDR1 SGHAT and CDR2 FQNNGV. V lost 3 bases to trimming and J lost 4 bases, with 16 bases between them. The CDR3 consists of 16 residues. CDR3 sequence reads: CASSFRRGTIYNEQFF. The CDR3 DNA sequence: TGTGCCAGCAGCTTCAGGCGGGGCACCATTTACAATGAGCAGTTCTTC.

The chain employs TRBV29-1 and TRBJ2-2; TRBD2 aligns across 9 bases. The CDR3 sequence is 14 residues long. Per the germline V gene, CDR1 is SQVTM and CDR2 is ANQGSEA. J lost 0 bases, V lost 6 bases, and 2 bases had no gene match. The CDR3, as DNA: TGCAGCGTCTGGACTAGCGCGAACACCGGGGAGCTGTTTTTT. Protein product: CSVWTSANTGELFF.

The V call is TRBV11-2, the J call TRBJ2-2, with TRBD2 matching over 7 bases. The J segment lost 5 bases and the V segment lost 2 bases, leaving 5 bases of the junction unmatched. CDR3 length equals 15 residues. The germline CDR1 and CDR2 sequences are SGHAT and FQNNGV. CDR3 in amino acids: CASSLSGIATGELFF. The CDR3 nucleotides are TGTGCCAGCAGCTTAAGCGGGATAGCTACCGGGGAGCTGTTTTTT. Complete variable domain (other parts from reference TRBV11-2 and TRBJ2-2): EAGVAQSPRYKIIEKRQSVAFWCNPISGHATLYWYQQILGQGPKLLIQFQNNGVVDDSQLPKDRFSAERLKGVDSTLKIQPAKLEDSAVYLCASSLSGIATGELFFGEGSRLTVL.

The rearrangement uses TRBV7-8 and TRBJ2-7; 9 bases are shared with TRBD2. Germline trimming cut 0 bases from V and 2 bases from J; bases unmatched to any gene: 5. The CDR3 is 16 amino acids. Germline CDR1 SGHVS, CDR2 FQNEAQ. CDR3 sequence: CASSLALAGDPYEQYF. The CDR3 region has the DNA TGTGCCAGCAGCTTAGCCTTAGCGGGGGATCCCTACGAGCAGTACTTC.